This T cell receptor (beta chain) was sequenced for a study of T cell repertoires in cytomegalovirus infection. Germline V lookup: CDR1 MGHRA, CDR2 YSYEKL. The CDR3 consists of 14 residues. Trimming removed 5 bases from V and 7 bases from J; junction bases left unmatched: 10. Findings of the study overall: Frequencies of public TCR beta families were cumulated, and this identified carriers of CMV plus the relevant HLA. HLA-C-restricted CMV-specific TCR beta clonotypes were dominant in the ex vivo response.

This clonotype was counted a few times. Its antigen is currently unknown. TCRdb reprocessed the reads via MiXCR and lists one record per CDR3 protein. The sample includes about 680,000 distinct CDR3 sequences, roughly 26% seen only once; the top ten take 7.5% to 9%. The source is a human donor in good health (CMV status not recorded). Some clones in this sample may be carry-over from other donors' samples. Specimen: CD8+ T cells from PBMCs. V usage is TRBV4-1 and J usage is TRBJ1-1; 7 bases are a match to TRBD1. The CDR3 DNA reads TGCGCCAGCAGCTACCTCCGGGACAGCTTTGAAGCTTTCTTT. Protein: CASSYLRDSFEAFF.